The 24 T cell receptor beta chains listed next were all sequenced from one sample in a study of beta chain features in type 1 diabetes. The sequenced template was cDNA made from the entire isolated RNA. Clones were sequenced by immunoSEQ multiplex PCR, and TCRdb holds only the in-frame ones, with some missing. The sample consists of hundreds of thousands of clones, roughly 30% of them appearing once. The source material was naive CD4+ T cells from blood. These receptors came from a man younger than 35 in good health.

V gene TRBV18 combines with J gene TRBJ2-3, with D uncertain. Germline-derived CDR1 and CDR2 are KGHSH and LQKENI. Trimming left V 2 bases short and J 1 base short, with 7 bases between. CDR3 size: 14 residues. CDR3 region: CASSPVHGTDTQYF. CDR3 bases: TGTGCCAGCTCACCAGTTCACGGCACAGATACGCAGTATTTT. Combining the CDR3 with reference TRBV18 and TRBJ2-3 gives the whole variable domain NAGVMQNPRHLVRRRGQEARLRCSPMKGHSHVYWYRQLPEEGLKFMVYLQKENIIDESGMPKERFSAEFPKEGPSILRIQQVVRGDSAAYFCASSPVHGTDTQYFGPGTRLTVL.

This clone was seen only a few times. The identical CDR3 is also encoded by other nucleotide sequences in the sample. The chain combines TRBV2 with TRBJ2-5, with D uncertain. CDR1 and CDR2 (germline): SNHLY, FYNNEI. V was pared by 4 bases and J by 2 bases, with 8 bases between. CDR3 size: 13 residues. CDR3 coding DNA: TGTGCCAGCAGTGGCGGTTTACAAGAGACCCAGTACTTC. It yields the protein CASSGGLQETQYF.

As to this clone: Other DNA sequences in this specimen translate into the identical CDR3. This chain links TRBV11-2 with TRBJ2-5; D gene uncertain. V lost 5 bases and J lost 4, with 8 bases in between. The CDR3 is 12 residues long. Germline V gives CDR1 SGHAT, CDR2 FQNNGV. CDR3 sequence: CASSPTRETQYF. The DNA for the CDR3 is TGTGCCAGCAGCCCAACGCGAGAGACCCAGTACTTC.

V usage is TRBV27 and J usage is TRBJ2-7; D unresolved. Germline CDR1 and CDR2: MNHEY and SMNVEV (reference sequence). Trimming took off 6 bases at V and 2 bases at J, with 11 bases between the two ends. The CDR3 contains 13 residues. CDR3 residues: CASRQTVAYEQYF. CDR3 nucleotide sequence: TGTGCCAGCAGGCAGACTGTTGCCTACGAGCAGTACTTC.

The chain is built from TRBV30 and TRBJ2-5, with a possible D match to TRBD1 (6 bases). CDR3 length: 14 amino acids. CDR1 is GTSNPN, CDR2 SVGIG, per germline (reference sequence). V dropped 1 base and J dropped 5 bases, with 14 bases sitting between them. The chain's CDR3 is CAWSADRIAETQYF. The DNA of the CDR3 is TGTGCCTGGAGTGCCGACAGGATTGCGGAGACCCAGTACTTC.

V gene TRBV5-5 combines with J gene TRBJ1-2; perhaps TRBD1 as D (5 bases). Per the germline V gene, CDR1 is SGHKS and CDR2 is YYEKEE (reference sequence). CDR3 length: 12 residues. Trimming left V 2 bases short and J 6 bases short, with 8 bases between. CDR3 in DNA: TGTGCCAGCAGCTTTGACAGAGATGGCTACACCTTC. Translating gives CASSFDRDGYTF.

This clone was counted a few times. DNA for the CDR3: TGTGCCTGGAATTTACAACAGGGCGAAAAACTGTTTTTT. Translation gives CAWNLQQGEKLFF. V is TRBV30 and J is TRBJ1-4, with D possibly being TRBD1 (6 bases). The V gene lost 4 bases and the J gene lost 8 bases, with 14 bases spanning the gap. The CDR3 totals 13 residues. CDR1 and CDR2 (germline): GTSNPN, SVGIG (reference sequence).

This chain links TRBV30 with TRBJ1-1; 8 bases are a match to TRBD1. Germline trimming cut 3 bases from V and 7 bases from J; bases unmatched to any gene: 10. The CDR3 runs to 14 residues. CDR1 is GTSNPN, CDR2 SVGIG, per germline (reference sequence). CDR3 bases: TGTGCCTGGAGAGAACCGGGACAGGCGGTTGAAGCTTTCTTT. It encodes CAWREPGQAVEAFF.

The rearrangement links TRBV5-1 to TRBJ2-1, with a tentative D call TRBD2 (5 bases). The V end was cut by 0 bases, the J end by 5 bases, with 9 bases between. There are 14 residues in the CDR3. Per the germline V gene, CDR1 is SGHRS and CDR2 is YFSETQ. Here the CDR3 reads CASSLGGPDNEQFF. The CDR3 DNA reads TGCGCCAGCAGCTTGGGCGGGCCCGACAATGAGCAGTTCTTC. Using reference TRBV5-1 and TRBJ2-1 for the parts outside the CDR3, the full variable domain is KAGVTQTPRYLIKTRGQQVTLSCSPISGHRSVSWYQQTPGQGLQFLFEYFSETQRNKGNFPGRFSGRQFSNSRSEMNVSTLELGDSALYLCASSLGGPDNEQFFGPGTRLTVL.

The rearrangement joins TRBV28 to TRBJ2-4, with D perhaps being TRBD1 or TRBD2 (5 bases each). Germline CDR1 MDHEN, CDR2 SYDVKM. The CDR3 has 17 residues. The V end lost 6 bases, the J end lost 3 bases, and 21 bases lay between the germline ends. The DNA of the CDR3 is TGTGCCAGCAGCCGCTCCGGGGCAGCGACCCTCAAAAACATTCAGTACTTC. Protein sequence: CASSRSGAATLKNIQYF.

The DNA for the CDR3 is TGTGCCAGCGAACGTAGGACAGACAACTATGGCTACACCTTC. It translates to CASERRTDNYGYTF. V gene TRBV9 combines with J gene TRBJ1-2; D might be TRBD1 (6 bases). The CDR3 loop spans 14 amino acids. From germline, CDR1 is SGDLS and CDR2 YYNGEE. V gave up 7 bases and J gave up 2 bases, with 15 bases separating them.

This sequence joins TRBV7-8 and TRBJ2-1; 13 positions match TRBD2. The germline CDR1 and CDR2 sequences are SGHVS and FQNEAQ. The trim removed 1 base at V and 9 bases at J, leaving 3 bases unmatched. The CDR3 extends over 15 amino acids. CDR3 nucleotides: TGTGCCAGCAGCTTAGGACTAGCGGGAGGCGGTGAGCAGTTCTTC. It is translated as CASSLGLAGGGEQFF.

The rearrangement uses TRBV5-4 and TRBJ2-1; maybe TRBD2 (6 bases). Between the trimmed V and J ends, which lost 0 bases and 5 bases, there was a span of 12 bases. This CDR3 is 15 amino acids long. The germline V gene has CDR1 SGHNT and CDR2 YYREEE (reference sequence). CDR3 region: CASSLALGGNNEQFF. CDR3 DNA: TGTGCCAGCAGCTTGGCACTTGGGGGGAACAATGAGCAGTTCTTC.

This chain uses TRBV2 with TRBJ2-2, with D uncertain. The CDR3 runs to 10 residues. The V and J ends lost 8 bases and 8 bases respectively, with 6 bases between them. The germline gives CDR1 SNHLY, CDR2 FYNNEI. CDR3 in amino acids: CASGVGELFF. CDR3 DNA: TGTGCCAGCGGAGTAGGGGAGCTGTTTTTT. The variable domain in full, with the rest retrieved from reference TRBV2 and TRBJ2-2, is EPEVTQTPSHQVTQMGQEVILRCVPISNHLYFYWYRQILGQKVEFLVSFYNNEISEKSEIFDDQFSVERPDGSNFTLKIRSTKLEDSAMYFCASGVGELFFGEGSRLTVL.

This CDR3 reads CASSPYRDLQETQYF. CDR3 nucleotide sequence: TGTGCCAGCAGCCCATACCGGGACCTCCAAGAGACCCAGTACTTC. The chain has TRBV9 and TRBJ2-5; D may match TRBD1 or TRBD2 (5 bases each). CDR1 and CDR2 from the germline V gene are SGDLS and YYNGEE. The V end was cut by 4 bases, the J end by 1 base, with 14 bases between. CDR3 length: 15 amino acids.

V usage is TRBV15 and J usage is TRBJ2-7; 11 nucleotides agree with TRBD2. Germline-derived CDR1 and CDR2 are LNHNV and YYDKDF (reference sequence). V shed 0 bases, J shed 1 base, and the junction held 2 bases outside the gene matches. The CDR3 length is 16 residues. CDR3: CATSRDSGRASYEQYF. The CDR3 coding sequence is TGTGCCACCAGCAGAGATAGCGGGAGGGCGTCCTACGAGCAGTACTTC.

CDR3 residues: CSGMGLADTDTQYF. The CDR3 coding sequence is TGCAGCGGAATGGGACTAGCGGACACAGATACGCAGTATTTT. The rearrangement joins TRBV29-1 to TRBJ2-3; 11 bases line up with TRBD2. Germline-derived CDR1 and CDR2 are SQVTM and ANQGSEA. The CDR3 runs 14 residues. The V gene end was trimmed by 7 bases and the J gene end by 2 bases; junction bases not matched to a gene: 5.

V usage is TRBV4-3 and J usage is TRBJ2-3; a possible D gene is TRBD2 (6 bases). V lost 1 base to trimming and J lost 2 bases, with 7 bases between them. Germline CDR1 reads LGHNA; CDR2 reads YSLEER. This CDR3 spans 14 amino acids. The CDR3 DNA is TGCGCCAGCAGCCAAGGCGGGATCACAGATACGCAGTATTTT. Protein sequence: CASSQGGITDTQYF.

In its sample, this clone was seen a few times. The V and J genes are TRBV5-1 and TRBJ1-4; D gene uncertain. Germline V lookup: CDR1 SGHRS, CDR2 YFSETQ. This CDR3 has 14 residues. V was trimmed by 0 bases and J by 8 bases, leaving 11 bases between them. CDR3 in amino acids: CASSLVHGPEKLFF. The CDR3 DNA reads TGCGCCAGCAGCTTGGTTCACGGCCCCGAAAAACTGTTTTTT.

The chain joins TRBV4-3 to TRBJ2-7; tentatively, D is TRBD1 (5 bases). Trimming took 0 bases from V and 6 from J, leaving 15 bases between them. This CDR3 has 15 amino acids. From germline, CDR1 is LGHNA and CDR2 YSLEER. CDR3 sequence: CASSQEDTEISEQYF. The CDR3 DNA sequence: TGCGCCAGCAGCCAAGAGGACACGGAGATTAGCGAGCAGTACTTC.

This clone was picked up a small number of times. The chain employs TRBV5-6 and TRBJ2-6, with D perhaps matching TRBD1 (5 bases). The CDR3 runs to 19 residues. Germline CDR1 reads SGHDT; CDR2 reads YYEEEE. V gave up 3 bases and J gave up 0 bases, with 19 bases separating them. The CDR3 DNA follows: TGTGCCAGCAGCTCGATGACAGACCGAGGCTCCTCTGGGGCCAACGTCCTGACTTTC. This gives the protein CASSSMTDRGSSGANVLTF.

The CDR3 protein is CASRRGSRNTDTQYF. CDR3 DNA: TGTGCCAGCAGGCGCGGCAGCCGAAACACAGATACGCAGTATTTT. The chain combines TRBV7-6 with TRBJ2-3; D unresolved. The V end was cut by 6 bases, the J end by 2 bases, with 15 bases between. Germline V gives CDR1 SGHVS, CDR2 FNYEAQ. The CDR3 spans 15 residues.

CDR3 nucleotide sequence: TGTGCCAGCAGCTTAGGACTAGCGGGGTTCTACGAGCAGTACTTC. As protein: CASSLGLAGFYEQYF. V gene TRBV7-8 combines with J gene TRBJ2-7; 11 positions match TRBD2. V shed 1 base and J 3 bases; nucleotides not matched to a gene: 2. This CDR3 spans 15 amino acids. Germline CDR1 is SGHVS and CDR2 is FQNEAQ.

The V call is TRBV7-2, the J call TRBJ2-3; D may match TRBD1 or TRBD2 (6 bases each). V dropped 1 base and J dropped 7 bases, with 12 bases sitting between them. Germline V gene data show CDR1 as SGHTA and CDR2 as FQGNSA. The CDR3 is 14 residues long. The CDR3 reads CASSLVGGSNTQYF. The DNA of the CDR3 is TGTGCCAGCAGCTTAGTGGGGGGCTCCAATACGCAGTATTTT. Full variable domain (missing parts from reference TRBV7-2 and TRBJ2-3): GAGVSQSPSNKVTEKGKDVELRCDPISGHTALYWYRQSLGQGLEFLIYFQGNSAPDKSGLPSDRFSAERTGGSVSTLTIQRTQQEDSAVYLCASSLVGGSNTQYFGPGTRLTVL.